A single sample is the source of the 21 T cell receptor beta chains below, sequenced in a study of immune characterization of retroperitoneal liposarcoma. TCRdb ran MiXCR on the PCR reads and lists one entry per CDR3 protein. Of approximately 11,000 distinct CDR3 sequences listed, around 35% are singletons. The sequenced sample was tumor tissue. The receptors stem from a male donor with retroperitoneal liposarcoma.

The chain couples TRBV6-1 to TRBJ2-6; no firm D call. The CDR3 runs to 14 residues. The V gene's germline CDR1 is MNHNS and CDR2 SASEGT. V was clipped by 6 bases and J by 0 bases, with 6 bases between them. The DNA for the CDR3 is TGTGCCAGCAGGACTCCCTCTGGGGCCAACGTCCTGACTTTC. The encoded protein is CASRTPSGANVLTF.

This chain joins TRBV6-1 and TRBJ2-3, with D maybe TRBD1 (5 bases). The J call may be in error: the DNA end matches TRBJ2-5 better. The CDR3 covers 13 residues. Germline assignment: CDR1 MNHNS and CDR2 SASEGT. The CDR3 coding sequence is TGTGCCAGCAGTTATATTAAGGGGGAGACCCAGTACTTC. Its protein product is CASSYIKGETQYF.

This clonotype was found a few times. The CDR3 is CASSLAGDLPYEQFF. The CDR3 bases are TGTGCCAGCAGCCTAGCGGGCGACCTTCCCTACGAGCAGTTCTTC. The chain has TRBV6-1 and TRBJ2-1, with 8 positions matching TRBD2. Looked up from germline, CDR1 is MNHNS and CDR2 is SASEGT. V was pared by 6 bases and J by 10 bases, with 14 bases of the junction left unmatched. This CDR3 contains 15 residues.

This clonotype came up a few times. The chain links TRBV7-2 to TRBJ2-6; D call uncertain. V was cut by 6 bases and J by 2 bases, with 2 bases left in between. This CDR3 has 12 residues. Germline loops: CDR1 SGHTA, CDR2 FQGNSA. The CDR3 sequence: CASRAGANVLTF. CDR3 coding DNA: TGTGCCAGCAGAGCTGGGGCCAACGTCCTGACTTTC.

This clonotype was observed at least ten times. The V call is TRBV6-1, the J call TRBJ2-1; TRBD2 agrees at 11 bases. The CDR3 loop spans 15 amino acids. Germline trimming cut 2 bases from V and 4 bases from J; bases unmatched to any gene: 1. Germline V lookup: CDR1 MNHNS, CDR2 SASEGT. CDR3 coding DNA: TGTGCCAGCAGTGAAACTAGCGGGGGTTACAATGAGCAGTTCTTC. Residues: CASSETSGGYNEQFF.

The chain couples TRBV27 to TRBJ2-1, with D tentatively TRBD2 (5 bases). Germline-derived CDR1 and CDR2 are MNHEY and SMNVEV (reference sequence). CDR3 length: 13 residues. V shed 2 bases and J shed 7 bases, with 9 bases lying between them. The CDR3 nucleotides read TGTGCCAGCAGTTTAAGAGGGTTTAATGAGCAGTTCTTC. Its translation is CASSLRGFNEQFF.

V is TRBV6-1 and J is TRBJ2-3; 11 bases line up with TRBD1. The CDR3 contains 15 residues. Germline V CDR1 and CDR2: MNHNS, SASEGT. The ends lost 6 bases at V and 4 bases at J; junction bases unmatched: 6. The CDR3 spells CASREGDRGSDTQYF. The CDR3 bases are TGTGCCAGCAGAGAGGGGGACAGGGGGTCAGATACGCAGTATTTT.

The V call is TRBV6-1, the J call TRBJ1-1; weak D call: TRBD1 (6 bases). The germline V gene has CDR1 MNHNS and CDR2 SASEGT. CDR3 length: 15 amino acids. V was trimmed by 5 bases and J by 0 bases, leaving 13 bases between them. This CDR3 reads CASSWDTGMNTEAFF. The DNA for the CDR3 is TGTGCCAGCAGTTGGGATACAGGGATGAACACTGAAGCTTTCTTT.

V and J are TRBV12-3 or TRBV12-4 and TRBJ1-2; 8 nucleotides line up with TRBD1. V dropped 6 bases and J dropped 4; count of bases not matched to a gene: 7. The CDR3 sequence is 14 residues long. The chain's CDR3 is CASRGQDRFYGYTF. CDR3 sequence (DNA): TGTGCCAGCAGGGGACAGGATAGATTCTATGGCTACACCTTC.

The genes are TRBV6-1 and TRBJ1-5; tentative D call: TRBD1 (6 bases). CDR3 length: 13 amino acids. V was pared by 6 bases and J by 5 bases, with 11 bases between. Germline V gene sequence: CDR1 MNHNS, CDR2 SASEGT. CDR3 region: CASRQGRDQPQHF. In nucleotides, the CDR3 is TGTGCCAGCAGACAGGGTAGGGATCAGCCCCAGCATTTT.

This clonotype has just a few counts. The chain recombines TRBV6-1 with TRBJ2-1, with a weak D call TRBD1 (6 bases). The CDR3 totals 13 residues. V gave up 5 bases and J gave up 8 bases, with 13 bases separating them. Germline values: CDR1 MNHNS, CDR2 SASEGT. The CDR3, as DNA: TGTGCCAGCAGTAACGAACAGGGCGATGAGCAGTTCTTC. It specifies CASSNEQGDEQFF.

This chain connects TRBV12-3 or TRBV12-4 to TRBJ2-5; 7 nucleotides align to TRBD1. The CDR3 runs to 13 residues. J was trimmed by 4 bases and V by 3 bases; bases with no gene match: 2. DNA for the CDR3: TGTGCCAGCAGTTTCACAGGGGTAGAGACCCAGTACTTC. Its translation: CASSFTGVETQYF.

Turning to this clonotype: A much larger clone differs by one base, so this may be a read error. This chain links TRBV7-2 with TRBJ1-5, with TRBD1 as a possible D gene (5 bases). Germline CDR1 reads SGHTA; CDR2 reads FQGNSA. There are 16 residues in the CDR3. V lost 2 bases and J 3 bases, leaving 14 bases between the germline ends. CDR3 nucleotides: TGTGCCAGCAGCTTACAAAGCTGGGGGAACAATCAGCCCCAGCATTTT. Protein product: CASSLQSWGNNQPQHF.

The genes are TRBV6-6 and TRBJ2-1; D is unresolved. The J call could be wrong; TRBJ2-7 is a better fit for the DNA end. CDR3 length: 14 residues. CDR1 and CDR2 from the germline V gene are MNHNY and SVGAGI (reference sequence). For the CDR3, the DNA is TGTGCCAGCAGTTACTTAGGCGGAACCTACGAGCAGTACTTC. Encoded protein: CASSYLGGTYEQYF.

The CDR3 coding sequence is TGTGCCAGCAGTGGAGGGGAGGCCTACGAGCAGTACTTC. Amino acids: CASSGGEAYEQYF. The chain recombines TRBV27 with TRBJ2-1; TRBD2 is a possible D gene (6 bases). Matching the DNA end better, TRBJ2-7 makes the J call doubtful. Germline V gene lookup returns CDR1 MNHEY and CDR2 SMNVEV (reference sequence). This CDR3 has 13 amino acids.

The CDR3 DNA is TGTGCCAGCAGTTTGTGGACAGGCGAGCAGTTCTTC. Its translation: CASSLWTGEQFF. The chain uses TRBV12-3 or TRBV12-4 and TRBJ2-1; 7 bases match TRBD1. The CDR3 sequence is 12 residues long. J gave up 10 bases and V 3 bases, and 3 bases lay outside the gene matches.

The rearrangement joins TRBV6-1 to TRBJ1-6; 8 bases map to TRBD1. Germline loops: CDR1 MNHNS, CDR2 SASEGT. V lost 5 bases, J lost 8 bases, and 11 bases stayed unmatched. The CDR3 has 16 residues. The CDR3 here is CASSPQGAALYSPLHF. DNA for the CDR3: TGTGCCAGCAGTCCCCAGGGGGCGGCTCTATATTCACCCCTCCACTTT.

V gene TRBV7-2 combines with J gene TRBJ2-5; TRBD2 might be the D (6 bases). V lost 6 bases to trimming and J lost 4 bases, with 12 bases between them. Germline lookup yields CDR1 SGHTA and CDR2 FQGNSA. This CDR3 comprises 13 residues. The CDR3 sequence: CASRGGGRETQYF. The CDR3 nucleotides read TGTGCCAGCAGGGGTGGAGGGAGAGAGACCCAGTACTTC.

The CDR3 sequence: CASSMVSAGGYNEQFF. The CDR3 region has the DNA TGTGCCAGCAGCATGGTGTCCGCCGGGGGGTACAATGAGCAGTTCTTC. This rearrangement joins TRBV7-6 to TRBJ2-1; TRBD2 matches 7 bases. CDR1 and CDR2 from the germline V gene are SGHVS and FNYEAQ. Losses at the gene ends were 5 bases for V and 4 bases for J; bases not matched to a gene: 11. CDR3 length equals 16 residues.

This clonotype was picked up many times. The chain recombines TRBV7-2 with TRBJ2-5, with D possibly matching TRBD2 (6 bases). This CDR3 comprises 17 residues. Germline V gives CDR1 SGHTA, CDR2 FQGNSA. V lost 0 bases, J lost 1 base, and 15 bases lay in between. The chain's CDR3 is CASSLARLVRAQETQYF. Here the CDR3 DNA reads TGTGCCAGCAGCTTAGCGAGACTAGTTAGGGCCCAAGAGACCCAGTACTTC.

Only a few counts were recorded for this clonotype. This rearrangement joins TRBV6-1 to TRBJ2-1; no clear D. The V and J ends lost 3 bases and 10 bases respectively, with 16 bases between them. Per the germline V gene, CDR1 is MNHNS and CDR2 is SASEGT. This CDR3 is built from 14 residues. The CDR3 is CASSDAAYLYEQFF. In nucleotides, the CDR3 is TGTGCCAGCAGTGACGCAGCTTATCTCTACGAGCAGTTCTTC.